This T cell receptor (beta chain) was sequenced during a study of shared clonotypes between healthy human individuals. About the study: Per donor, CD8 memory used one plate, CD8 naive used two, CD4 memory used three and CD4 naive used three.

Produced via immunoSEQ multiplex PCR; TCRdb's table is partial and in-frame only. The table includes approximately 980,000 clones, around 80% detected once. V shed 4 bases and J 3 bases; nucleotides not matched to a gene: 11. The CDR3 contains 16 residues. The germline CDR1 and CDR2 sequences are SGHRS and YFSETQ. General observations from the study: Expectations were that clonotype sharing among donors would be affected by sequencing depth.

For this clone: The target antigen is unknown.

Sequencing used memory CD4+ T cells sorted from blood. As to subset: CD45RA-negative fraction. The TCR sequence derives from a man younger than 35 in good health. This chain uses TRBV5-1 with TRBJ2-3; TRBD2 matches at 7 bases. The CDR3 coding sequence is TGCGCCAGCAGCATCCCCCTTGGGGGAGGGACAGATACGCAGTATTTT. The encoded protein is CASSIPLGGGTDTQYF.